A selection of T cell receptor beta chains follows, all from one sample in a study of T cells in Graves' hyperthyroidism and ophthalmopathy. TCRdb analysed the multiplex PCR reads with MiXCR anew, one entry per CDR3 protein. The table lists over 250,000 distinct CDR3 sequences, less than 30% of them singletons. Sequencing was carried out using blood. The receptors were sampled from a man aged 40-50 years with Graves' hyperthyroidism that later progressed to Graves' ophthalmopathy. CDR3s include the opening cysteine and the closing phenylalanine or tryptophan. Each record gives: J gene, D gene, V gene, clone size, CDR3 protein, CDR3 DNA. The D gene is left open where the match is weak. Expanded clones get a size class; other rows say once, few or many, or leave the size out.

>TRBJ2-7|-|TRBV6-2/TRBV6-3|few
CASTDRSSYEQYF
TGTGCCAGCACAGACAGGAGCTCCTACGAGCAGTACTTC
>TRBJ2-5|-|TRBV29-1|many
CSLLQGEETQYF
TGCAGCCTCCTCCAGGGCGAAGAGACCCAGTACTTC
>TRBJ1-5|-|TRBV10-3|-
CAISEGHSNQPQHF
TGTGCCATCAGTGAAGGGCATAGCAATCAGCCCCAGCATTTT
>TRBJ1-2|-|TRBV6-1|-
CASSESGRGYGYTF
TGTGCCAGCAGTGAAAGTGGCAGGGGCTATGGCTACACCTTC
>TRBJ2-3|-|TRBV6-2/TRBV6-3|many
CASSYLGNTDTQYF
TGTGCCAGCAGTTACTTGGGCAACACAGATACGCAGTATTTT
>TRBJ1-3|-|TRBV4-1|many
CASSQERGPSGNTIYF
TGCGCCAGCAGCCAAGAAAGGGGTCCCTCTGGAAACACCATATATTTT
>TRBJ1-1|-|TRBV19|-
CASSAFGGTEAFF
TGTGCCAGTAGTGCCTTCGGAGGGACTGAAGCTTTCTTT
>TRBJ1-2|-|TRBV4-1|many
CASSQGERGYTF
TGCGCCAGCAGCCAGGGTGAAAGGGGCTACACCTTC
>TRBJ1-5|-|TRBV12-3/TRBV12-4|many
CASSRTAINQPQHF
TGTGCCAGCAGCCGAACAGCAATCAATCAGCCCCAGCATTTT
>TRBJ2-2|-|TRBV30|many
CAWSARTVAGELFF
TGTGCCTGGAGTGCTCGGACAGTCGCCGGGGAGCTGTTTTTT
>TRBJ2-5|TRBD2|TRBV20-1|many
CSARAAGTPQETQYF
TGCAGTGCTAGGGCAGCGGGAACACCCCAAGAGACCCAGTACTTC
>TRBJ2-7|TRBD2|TRBV11-2|many
CASSSLAGGAYEQYF
TGTGCCAGCAGTTCATTAGCGGGAGGCGCCTACGAGCAGTACTTC
>TRBJ1-6|-|TRBV4-1|-
CASSQEAGPYSPLHF
TGCGCCAGCAGCCAAGAAGCCGGGCCGTATTCACCCCTCCACTTT
>TRBJ2-5|TRBD1|TRBV5-6|-
CASSTTGPEETQYF
TGTGCCAGCAGCACGACAGGGCCTGAAGAGACCCAGTACTTC
>TRBJ2-5|-|TRBV11-2|many
CASSLSISGYQETQYF
TGTGCCAGCAGCTTAAGTATCAGCGGGTACCAAGAGACCCAGTACTTC
>TRBJ1-1|TRBD1|TRBV28|many
CASSIDRVGTEAFF
TGTGCCAGCAGCATAGACAGGGTAGGCACTGAAGCTTTCTTT
>TRBJ2-7|TRBD2|TRBV29-1|many
CSVGGGLAGGYEQYF
TGCAGCGTCGGAGGGGGACTAGCGGGAGGTTACGAGCAGTACTTC
>TRBJ2-7|-|TRBV19|many
CASSSGNSYEQYF
TGTGCCAGTAGTTCCGGGAACTCCTACGAGCAGTACTTC
>TRBJ2-3|TRBD1|TRBV12-3/TRBV12-4|many
CASSFFQGADTQYF
TGTGCCAGCAGTTTTTTCCAGGGGGCAGATACGCAGTATTTT
>TRBJ1-3|-|TRBV14|-
CASSQSPQPGNTIYF
TGTGCCAGCAGCCAGTCCCCACAGCCTGGAAACACCATATATTTT
>TRBJ2-5|-|TRBV28|many
CASSFRSLETQYF
TGTGCCAGCAGTTTCCGGAGCTTGGAGACCCAGTACTTC
>TRBJ1-1|TRBD1|TRBV5-1|many
CASSLNRDREAFF
TGCGCCAGCAGCTTAAACCGGGACAGGGAAGCTTTCTTT
>TRBJ2-2|-|TRBV9|many
CASSVGGPGELFF
TGTGCCAGCAGCGTAGGGGGGCCCGGGGAGCTGTTTTTT
>TRBJ1-2|TRBD1|TRBV6-2/TRBV6-3|once
CASSYAPRPDRASSYGYTF
TGTGCCAGCAGTTACGCGCCTCGCCCCGACAGGGCATCTTCTTATGGCTACACCTTC
>TRBJ2-4|-|TRBV11-3|many
CASSLRGGLAKNIQYF
TGTGCCAGCAGCTTAAGGGGCGGCCTAGCCAAAAACATTCAGTACTTC
>TRBJ2-7|TRBD1|TRBV6-5|many
CASRLTGVGEQYF
TGTGCCAGCAGATTAACAGGGGTAGGCGAGCAGTACTTC
>TRBJ2-2|TRBD2|TRBV12-3/TRBV12-4|many
CASSLTSGRTGELFF
TGTGCCAGCAGCTTGACTAGCGGGCGGACCGGGGAGCTGTTTTTT
>TRBJ1-1|-|TRBV2|many
CASSEGRVATEAFF
TGTGCCAGCAGTGAAGGCAGGGTAGCCACTGAAGCTTTCTTT
>TRBJ2-5|-|TRBV28|many
CASSFISQETQYF
TGTGCCAGCAGTTTTATTTCCCAAGAGACCCAGTACTTC
>TRBJ2-5|-|TRBV6-5|few
CASSYKAGTRETQYF
TGTGCCAGCAGTTATAAGGCCGGGACAAGGGAGACCCAGTACTTC
>TRBJ2-7|TRBD2|TRBV7-2|-
CASSLSPAGGYEQYF
TGTGCCAGCAGCTTAAGTCCTGCGGGAGGGTACGAGCAGTACTTC
>TRBJ2-7|TRBD1|TRBV6-5|many
CASSYSISQGAPHEQYF
TGTGCCAGCAGTTACTCGATCTCCCAGGGGGCACCCCACGAGCAGTACTTC
>TRBJ2-7|-|TRBV12-3/TRBV12-4|many
CASMGPYYEQYF
TGTGCCAGCATGGGCCCATACTACGAGCAGTACTTC
>TRBJ1-2|-|TRBV5-6|many
CASSRGARVGGYTF
TGTGCCAGCAGCCGTGGGGCCAGGGTTGGTGGCTACACCTTC
>TRBJ2-2|-|TRBV18|-
CASSPGTVNTGELFF
TGTGCCAGCTCACCGGGGACCGTAAACACCGGGGAGCTGTTTTTT
>TRBJ2-5|-|TRBV15|many
CATSRDMGQETQYF
TGTGCCACCAGCAGAGATATGGGTCAAGAGACCCAGTACTTC
>TRBJ1-1|-|TRBV5-1|many
CASSLDGRENTEAFF
TGCGCCAGCAGCTTGGATGGCAGGGAAAACACTGAAGCTTTCTTT
>TRBJ1-1|TRBD1|TRBV6-2/TRBV6-3|many
CASATTGSTEAFF
TGTGCCAGCGCTACGACAGGGTCCACTGAAGCTTTCTTT
>TRBJ2-5|TRBD1|TRBV20-1|-
CSAPGQGSLRETQYF
TGCAGTGCCCCGGGACAGGGATCCCTTCGGGAGACCCAGTACTTC
>TRBJ2-6|TRBD1|TRBV12-3/TRBV12-4|many
CASSYGQGVSGANVLTF
TGTGCCAGCAGTTACGGACAGGGTGTCTCTGGGGCCAACGTCCTGACTTTC
>TRBJ2-5|TRBD1|TRBV24-1|many
CATSDATGVEETQYF
TGTGCCACCAGTGACGCGACAGGGGTGGAGGAGACCCAGTACTTC
>TRBJ2-2|TRBD2|TRBV7-7|few
CASSNIAGATGELFF
TGTGCTAGCAGCAATATAGCGGGAGCTACCGGGGAGCTGTTTTTT